One and the same sample provided the 11 T cell receptor beta chains below, sequenced in a study of T-cell reconstitution after alpha-beta-depleted transplantation in children. During its preparation, the TCRbeta library received unique molecular identifiers. Using its own MiXCR run on the PCR reads, TCRdb lists one record per CDR3 protein. The sample shows 150,000 to 250,000 distinct CDR3 sequences, 5% to 7.5% of them seen only once. The sequencing here drew on PBMCs, taken before TCRalphabeta/CD19-depleted stem cell transplant. Receptor source: a girl less than two years old with combined immunodeficiency, due to receive a stem cell transplant.

Ten or more counts support this clonotype. This chain links TRBV28 with TRBJ2-2; TRBD2 matches at 9 bases. The V gene end was trimmed by 2 bases and the J gene end by 6 bases; junction bases not matched to a gene: 4. This CDR3 spans 15 amino acids. Germline CDR1 MDHEN, CDR2 SYDVKM. CDR3 nucleotides: TGTGCCAGCAGTTTAAGCGGGGGGCGGGCCGGGGAGCTGTTTTTT. Residues: CASSLSGGRAGELFF.

This clonotype has ten or more counts. V gene TRBV29-1 combines with J gene TRBJ2-2; TRBD1 agrees at 8 bases. The V segment lost 4 bases and the J segment 1 base; nucleotides outside the gene matches: 2. CDR1 and CDR2 (germline): SQVTM, ANQGSEA. The CDR3 extends over 14 amino acids. The CDR3 DNA is TGCAGCGTTGGGGGACAGGAGAACACCGGGGAGCTGTTTTTT. Its translation is CSVGGQENTGELFF.

This clonotype was seen at least ten times. In DNA, the CDR3 is TGCGCCAGCAGCCCAACTCCGGGACAGGGTATGCACGAGCAGTACTTC. Translated: CASSPTPGQGMHEQYF. The genes are TRBV4-1 and TRBJ2-7, with 9 bases aligning to TRBD1. With 4 bases clipped from V and 5 bases from J, the junction kept 12 bases outside the gene matches. Looked up from germline, CDR1 is MGHRA and CDR2 is YSYEKL. There are 16 residues in the CDR3.

This clonotype was observed at least ten times. The V call is TRBV11-2, the J call TRBJ2-2; 8 bases line up with TRBD1. CDR3 length: 16 amino acids. V lost 1 base to trimming and J lost 3 bases; unmatched junction nucleotides: 4. CDR1 and CDR2 (germline): SGHAT, FQNNGV. Here the CDR3 DNA reads TGTGCCAGCAGCTTAGTGGGGACAGGTTACACCGGGGAGCTGTTTTTT. Translated, it gives CASSLVGTGYTGELFF.

The sample holds many counts of this clonotype. The genes are TRBV7-2 and TRBJ2-3; 11 nucleotides align to TRBD1. CDR1 is SGHTA, CDR2 FQGNSA, per germline. V gave up 5 bases and J gave up 5 bases; unmatched junction bases: 0. CDR3 length equals 13 residues. CDR3 loop: CASSGTGGDTQYF. The CDR3 DNA reads as TGTGCCAGCAGCGGGACAGGGGGAGATACGCAGTATTTT.

There are many counts of this clonotype. V is TRBV7-9 and J is TRBJ2-1, with a weak D call TRBD1 (6 bases). Germline V lookup: CDR1 SEHNR, CDR2 FQNEAQ (reference sequence). V was clipped by 5 bases and J by 7 bases, with 18 bases between them. This CDR3 is 15 amino acids long. CDR3 DNA: TGTGCCAGCAGCATCCCCCTCCAGGGGACAAATGAGCAGTTCTTC. Protein sequence: CASSIPLQGTNEQFF.

This clonotype was detected many times. The rearrangement links TRBV6-2 or TRBV6-3 to TRBJ2-7; no reliable D call. The V gene lost 4 bases and the J gene lost 4 bases, with 14 bases spanning the gap. This CDR3 has 14 amino acids. Germline V gene sequence: CDR1 MNHEY, CDR2 SVGEGT. The CDR3: CASSSSRTIYEQYF. As DNA, the CDR3 is TGTGCCAGCAGTTCGTCGCGGACCATATACGAGCAGTACTTC.

In this sample, this clonotype turned up many times. V and J are TRBV12-3 or TRBV12-4 and TRBJ2-1, with 11 bases lining up with TRBD2. The ends lost 7 bases at V and 4 bases at J; junction bases unmatched: 6. There are 15 residues in the CDR3. CDR3 sequence reads: CASTLLAGAYNEQFF. The CDR3 DNA is TGTGCCAGCACCCTACTAGCGGGGGCTTACAATGAGCAGTTCTTC.

The chain couples TRBV7-9 to TRBJ2-7; 12 bases are a match to TRBD2. Germline V gene sequence: CDR1 SEHNR, CDR2 FQNEAQ (reference sequence). CDR3 size: 15 residues. The V gene end was trimmed by 1 base and the J gene end by 4 bases; junction bases not matched to a gene: 2. As DNA, the CDR3 is TGTGCCAGCAGCTTAGTCCTAGCGGGAGGGTACGAGCAGTACTTC. This encodes CASSLVLAGGYEQYF.

There are many counts of this clonotype. This chain links TRBV5-1 with TRBJ2-1, with 15 positions matching TRBD2. This CDR3 has 16 residues. Per the germline V gene, CDR1 is SGHRS and CDR2 is YFSETQ. Trimming cost V 3 bases and J 6 bases; bases outside gene matches: 4. In DNA form, the CDR3 reads TGCGCCAGCAGCTCCCGGACTAGCGGGAGGGCCAATGAGCAGTTCTTC. Translating gives CASSSRTSGRANEQFF. The entire variable domain, with the rest obtained from reference TRBV5-1 and TRBJ2-1, is as follows: KAGVTQTPRYLIKTRGQQVTLSCSPISGHRSVSWYQQTPGQGLQFLFEYFSETQRNKGNFPGRFSGRQFSNSRSEMNVSTLELGDSALYLCASSSRTSGRANEQFFGPGTRLTVL.

This clonotype came up a few times. V is TRBV15 and J is TRBJ2-7; the D gene is possibly TRBD1 (6 bases). V was pared by 8 bases and J by 2 bases, with 25 bases between. The CDR3 loop spans 17 amino acids. Germline V gene sequence: CDR1 LNHNV, CDR2 YYDKDF (reference sequence). CDR3 loop: CATSNNRLGGFTYEQYF. The DNA for the CDR3 is TGTGCCACCTCAAACAACCGCCTAGGGGGATTCACCTACGAGCAGTACTTC. The full variable domain, in which reference TRBV15 and TRBJ2-7 provide the parts outside the CDR3, is DAMVIQNPRYQVTQFGKPVTLSCSQTLNHNVMYWYQQKSSQAPKLLFHYYDKDFNNEADTPDNFQSRRPNTSFCFLDIRSPGLGDTAMYLCATSNNRLGGFTYEQYFGPGTRLTVT.